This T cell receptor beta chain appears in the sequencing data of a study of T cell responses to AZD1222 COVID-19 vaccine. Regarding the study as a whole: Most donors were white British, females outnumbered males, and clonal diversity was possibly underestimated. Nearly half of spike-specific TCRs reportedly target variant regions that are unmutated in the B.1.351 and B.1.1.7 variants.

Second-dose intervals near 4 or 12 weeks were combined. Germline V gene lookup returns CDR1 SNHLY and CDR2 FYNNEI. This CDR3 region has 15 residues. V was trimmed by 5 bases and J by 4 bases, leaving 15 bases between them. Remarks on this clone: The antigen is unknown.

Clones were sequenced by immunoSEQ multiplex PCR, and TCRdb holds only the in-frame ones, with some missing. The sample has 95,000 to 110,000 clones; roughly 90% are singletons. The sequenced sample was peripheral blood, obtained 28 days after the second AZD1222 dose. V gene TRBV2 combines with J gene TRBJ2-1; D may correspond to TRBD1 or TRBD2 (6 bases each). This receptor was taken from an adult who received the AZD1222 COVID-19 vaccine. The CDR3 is CASSQTRGDYNEQFF. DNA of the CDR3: TGTGCCAGCAGTCAGACTAGGGGGGATTACAATGAGCAGTTCTTC.